This TCR beta chain was profiled in a study of CD8 T cells in ankylosing spondylitis. Libraries for TCR beta were made by quantitative 5'-RACE with molecular barcodes. MiXCR, applied by TCRdb to the 5' RACE reads, yields one record per CDR3 protein. This table holds roughly 90,000 distinct CDR3 sequences, just under 9% found once. Looked up from germline, CDR1 is SQVTM and CDR2 is ANQGSEA. V gave up 5 bases and J gave up 10 bases, with 6 bases separating them. The CDR3 length is 9 residues. Study-wide results and limits: Disease-associated clones were reportedly significantly overrepresented in matched ankylosing spondylitis synovial fluid. Clones linked to the disease showed a CD8+ phenotype. They occurred at relatively low frequencies in peripheral blood. Existing reports had already noted some motif variants in reactive arthritis synovial fluid and blood. A TCR beta motif of eight highly homologous variants appeared characteristic of ankylosing spondylitis blood.

This clonotype occurred many times. Its antigen is currently unknown. Sequenced: blood, either unsorted or a sorted T cell fraction (not recorded which). The chain is built from TRBV29-1 and TRBJ2-1, with D possibly TRBD2 on 5 matching bases. The receptor comes from a male donor with ankylosing spondylitis. The CDR3 spells CSVPGEQFF. CDR3 nucleotides: TGCAGCGTTCCGGGGGAGCAGTTCTTC.